The present T cell receptor (beta chain) was sequenced within a study of cytomegalovirus exposure and HLA in healthy donors. CDR3 length equals 14 residues. The V gene's germline CDR1 is MNHEY and CDR2 SMNVEV (reference sequence). Trimming at V came to 5 bases and at J to 6 bases, leaving 4 bases not matched to a gene. The PCR had 60 Vbeta and 13 Jbeta primers. Method: immunoSEQ multiplex PCR; TCRdb's copy keeps in-frame clones and lacks some. The data contain about 170,000 clones, around 80% of them singletons. With respect to this clone: The antigen is undetermined.

Study results and limitations: Later, an analysis showed that TCR beta chains associated with HLA were more clonally expanded than others that were equally common.

The receptor comes from a female donor in good health and CMV-seronegative. The sample taken for sequencing was PBMCs. The chain employs TRBV27 and TRBJ1-4, with 9 positions matching TRBD1. The CDR3 is CASSLQGADEKLFF. The CDR3 nucleotides are TGTGCCAGCAGTCTACAGGGGGCCGATGAAAAACTGTTTTTT.